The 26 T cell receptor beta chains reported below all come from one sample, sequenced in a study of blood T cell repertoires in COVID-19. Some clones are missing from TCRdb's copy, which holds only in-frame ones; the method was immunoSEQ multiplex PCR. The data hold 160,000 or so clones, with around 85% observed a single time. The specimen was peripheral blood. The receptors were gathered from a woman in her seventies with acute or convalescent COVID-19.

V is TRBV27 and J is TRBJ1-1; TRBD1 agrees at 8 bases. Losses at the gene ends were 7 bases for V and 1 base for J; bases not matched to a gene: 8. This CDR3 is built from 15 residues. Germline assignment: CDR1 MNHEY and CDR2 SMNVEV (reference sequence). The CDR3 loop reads CASTLTGTGNTEAFF. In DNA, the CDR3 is TGTGCCAGCACCCTAACCGGGACAGGGAACACTGAAGCTTTCTTT.

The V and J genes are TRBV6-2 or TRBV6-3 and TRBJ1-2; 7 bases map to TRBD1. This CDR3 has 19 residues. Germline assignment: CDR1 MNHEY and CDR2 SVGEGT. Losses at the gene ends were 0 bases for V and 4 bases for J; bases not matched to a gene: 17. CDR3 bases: TGTGCCAGCAGTTACTCGATCTCGGGACAGAGCCGATTTTCCTATGGCTACACCTTC. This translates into CASSYSISGQSRFSYGYTF.

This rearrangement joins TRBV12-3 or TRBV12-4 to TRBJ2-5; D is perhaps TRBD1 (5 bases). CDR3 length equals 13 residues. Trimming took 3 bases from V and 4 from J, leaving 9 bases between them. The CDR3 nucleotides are TGTGCCAGCAGTTTCAGGGCCGGAGAGACCCAGTACTTC. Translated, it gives CASSFRAGETQYF.

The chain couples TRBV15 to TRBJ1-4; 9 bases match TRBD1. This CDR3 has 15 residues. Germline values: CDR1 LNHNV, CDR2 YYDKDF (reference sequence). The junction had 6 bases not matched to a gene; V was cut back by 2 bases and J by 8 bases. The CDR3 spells CATSRTGQGKEKLFF. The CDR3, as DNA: TGTGCCACCAGCAGAACCGGACAGGGGAAGGAAAAACTGTTTTTT.

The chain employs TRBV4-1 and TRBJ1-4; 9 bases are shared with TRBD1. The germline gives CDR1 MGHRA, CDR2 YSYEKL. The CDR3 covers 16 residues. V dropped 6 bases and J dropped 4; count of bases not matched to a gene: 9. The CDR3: CASRPTGGLNNEKLFF. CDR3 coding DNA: TGCGCCAGCAGGCCTACAGGGGGCCTTAATAATGAAAAACTGTTTTTT.

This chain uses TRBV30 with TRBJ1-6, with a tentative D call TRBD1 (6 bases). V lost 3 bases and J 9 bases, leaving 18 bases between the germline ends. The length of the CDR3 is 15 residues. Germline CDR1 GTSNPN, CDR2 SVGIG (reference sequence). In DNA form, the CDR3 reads TGTGCCTGGAGGAGTGGTGGGGGAGGGGGTTCACCCCTCCACTTT. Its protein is CAWRSGGGGGSPLHF.

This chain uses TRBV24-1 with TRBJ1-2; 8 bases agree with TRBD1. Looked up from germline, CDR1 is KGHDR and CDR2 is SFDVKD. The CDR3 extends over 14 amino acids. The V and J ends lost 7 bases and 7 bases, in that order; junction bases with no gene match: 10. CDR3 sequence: CATSDGQGTAGYTF. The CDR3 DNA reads TGTGCCACCAGCGATGGACAGGGAACGGCTGGCTACACCTTC.

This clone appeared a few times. CDR3 DNA: TGTGCCAGCAGTTTAGGGGGCTTATTAGATGGCTACACCTTC. This codes for CASSLGGLLDGYTF. The V gene is TRBV28, the J gene TRBJ1-2, with D perhaps matching TRBD1 (6 bases). Deletions cut 2 bases from V and 6 bases from J, with 13 bases between. Looked up from germline, CDR1 is MDHEN and CDR2 is SYDVKM. There are 14 residues in the CDR3.

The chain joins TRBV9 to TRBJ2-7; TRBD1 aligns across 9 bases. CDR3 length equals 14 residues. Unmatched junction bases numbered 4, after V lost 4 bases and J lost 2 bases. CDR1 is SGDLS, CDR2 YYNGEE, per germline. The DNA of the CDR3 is TGTGCCAGCAGCCTACGGACAGGGGCCTACGAGCAGTACTTC. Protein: CASSLRTGAYEQYF.

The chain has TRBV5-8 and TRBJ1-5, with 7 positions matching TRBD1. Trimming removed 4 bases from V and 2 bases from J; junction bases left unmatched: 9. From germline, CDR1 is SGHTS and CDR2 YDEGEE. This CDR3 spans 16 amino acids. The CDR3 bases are TGTGCCAGCAGCCCCTTCGGGACAGTGGGCAATCAGCCCCAGCATTTT. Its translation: CASSPFGTVGNQPQHF. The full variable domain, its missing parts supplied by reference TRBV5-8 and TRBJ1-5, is EAGVTQSPTHLIKTRGQQATLRCSPISGHTSVYWYQQALGLGLQFLLWYDEGEERNRGNFPPRFSGRQFPNYSSELNVNALELEDSALYLCASSPFGTVGNQPQHFGDGTRLSIL.

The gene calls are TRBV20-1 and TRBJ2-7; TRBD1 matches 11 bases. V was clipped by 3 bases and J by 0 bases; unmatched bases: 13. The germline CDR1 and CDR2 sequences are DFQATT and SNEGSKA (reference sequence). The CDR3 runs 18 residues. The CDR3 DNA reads TGCAGTGCTAGTCCCCCTGGGACAGGGGGGAGTGGCTCCTACGAGCAGTACTTC. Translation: CSASPPGTGGSGSYEQYF.

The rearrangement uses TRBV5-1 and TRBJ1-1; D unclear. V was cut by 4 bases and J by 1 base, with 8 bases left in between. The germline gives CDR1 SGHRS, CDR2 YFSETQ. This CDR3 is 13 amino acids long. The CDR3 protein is CASSVLQNTEAFF. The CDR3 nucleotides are TGCGCCAGCAGCGTATTACAGAACACTGAAGCTTTCTTT.

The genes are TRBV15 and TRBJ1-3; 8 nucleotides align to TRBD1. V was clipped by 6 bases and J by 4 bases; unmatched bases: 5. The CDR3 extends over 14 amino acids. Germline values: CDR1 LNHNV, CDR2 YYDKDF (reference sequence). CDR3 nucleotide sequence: TGTGCCACCAGTTCAGGGGGCGCGGGAAACACCATATATTTT. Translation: CATSSGGAGNTIYF.

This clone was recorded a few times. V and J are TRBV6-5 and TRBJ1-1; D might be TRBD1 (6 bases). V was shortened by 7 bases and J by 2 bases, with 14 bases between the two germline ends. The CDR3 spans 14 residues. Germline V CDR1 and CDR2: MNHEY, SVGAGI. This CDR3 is CASKDRQSNTEAFF. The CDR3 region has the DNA TGTGCCAGCAAGGACAGACAGAGCAACACTGAAGCTTTCTTT.

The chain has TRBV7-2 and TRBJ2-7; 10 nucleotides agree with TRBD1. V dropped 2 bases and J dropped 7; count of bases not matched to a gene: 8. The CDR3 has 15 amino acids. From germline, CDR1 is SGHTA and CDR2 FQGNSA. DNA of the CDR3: TGTGCCAGCAGCTTAATGGGACAGGGGCAATGGGAGCAGTACTTC. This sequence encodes CASSLMGQGQWEQYF.

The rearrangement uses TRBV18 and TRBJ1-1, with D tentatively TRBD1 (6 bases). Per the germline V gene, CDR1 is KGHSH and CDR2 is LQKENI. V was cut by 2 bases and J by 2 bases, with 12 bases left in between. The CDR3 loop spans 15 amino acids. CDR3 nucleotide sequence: TGTGCCAGCTCACCAATGAACAGGGAAAACACTGAAGCTTTCTTT. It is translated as CASSPMNRENTEAFF.

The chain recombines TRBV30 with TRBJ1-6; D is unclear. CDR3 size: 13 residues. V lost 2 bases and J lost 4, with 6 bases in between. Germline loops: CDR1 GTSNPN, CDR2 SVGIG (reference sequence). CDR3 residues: CAWSKEYNSPLHF. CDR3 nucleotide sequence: TGTGCCTGGAGTAAGGAGTATAATTCACCCCTCCACTTT.

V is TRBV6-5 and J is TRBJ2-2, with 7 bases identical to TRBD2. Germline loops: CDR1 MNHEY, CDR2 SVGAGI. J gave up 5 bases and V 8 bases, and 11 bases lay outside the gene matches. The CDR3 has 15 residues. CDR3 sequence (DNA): TGTGCCAGCTGGGGGAGGGGCCCACCGACCGGGGAGCTGTTTTTT. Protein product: CASWGRGPPTGELFF.

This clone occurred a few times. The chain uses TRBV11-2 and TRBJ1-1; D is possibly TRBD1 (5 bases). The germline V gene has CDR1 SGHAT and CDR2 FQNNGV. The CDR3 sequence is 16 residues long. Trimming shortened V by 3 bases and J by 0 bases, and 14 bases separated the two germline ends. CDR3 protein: CASSLTGLIMNTEAFF. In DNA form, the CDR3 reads TGTGCCAGCAGCTTGACGGGACTGATCATGAACACTGAAGCTTTCTTT.

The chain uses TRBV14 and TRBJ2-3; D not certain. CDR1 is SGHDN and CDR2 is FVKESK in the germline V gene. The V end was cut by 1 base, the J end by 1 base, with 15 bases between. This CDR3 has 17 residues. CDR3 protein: CASSQGGAATGTDTQYF. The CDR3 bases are TGTGCCAGCAGCCAAGGAGGAGCCGCTACCGGCACAGATACGCAGTATTTT.

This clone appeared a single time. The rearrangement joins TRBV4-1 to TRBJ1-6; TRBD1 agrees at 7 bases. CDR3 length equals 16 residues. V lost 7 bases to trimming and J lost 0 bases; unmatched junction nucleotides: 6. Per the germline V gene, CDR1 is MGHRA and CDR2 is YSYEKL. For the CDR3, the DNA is TGCGCCAGCAACCACCCAGGGGGCTCCTATAATTCACCCCTCCACTTT. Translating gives CASNHPGGSYNSPLHF.

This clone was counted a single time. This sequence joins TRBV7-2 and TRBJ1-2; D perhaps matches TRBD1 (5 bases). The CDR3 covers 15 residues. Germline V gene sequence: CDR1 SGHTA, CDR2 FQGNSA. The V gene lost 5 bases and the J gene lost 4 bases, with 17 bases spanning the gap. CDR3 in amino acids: CASSTRGGLAYGYTF. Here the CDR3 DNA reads TGTGCCAGCAGCACCCGCGGGGGGTTGGCCTATGGCTACACCTTC. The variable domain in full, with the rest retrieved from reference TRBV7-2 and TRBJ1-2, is GAGVSQSPSNKVTEKGKDVELRCDPISGHTALYWYRQSLGQGLEFLIYFQGNSAPDKSGLPSDRFSAERTGGSVSTLTIQRTQQEDSAVYLCASSTRGGLAYGYTFGSGTRLTVV.

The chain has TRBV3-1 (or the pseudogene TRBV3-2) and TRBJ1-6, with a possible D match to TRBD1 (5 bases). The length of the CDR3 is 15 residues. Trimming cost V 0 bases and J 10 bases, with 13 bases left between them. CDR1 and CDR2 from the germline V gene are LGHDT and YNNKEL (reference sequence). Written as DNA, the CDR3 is TGTGCCAGCAGCCAAGATCACAGACAGTCATCACCCCTCCACTTT. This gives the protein CASSQDHRQSSPLHF.

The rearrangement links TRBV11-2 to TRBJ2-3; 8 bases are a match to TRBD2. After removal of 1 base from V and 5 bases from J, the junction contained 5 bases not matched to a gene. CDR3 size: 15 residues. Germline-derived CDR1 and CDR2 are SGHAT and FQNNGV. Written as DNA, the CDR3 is TGTGCCAGCAGCTTAGTGCGGGGGGTCATAGATACGCAGTATTTT. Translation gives CASSLVRGVIDTQYF.

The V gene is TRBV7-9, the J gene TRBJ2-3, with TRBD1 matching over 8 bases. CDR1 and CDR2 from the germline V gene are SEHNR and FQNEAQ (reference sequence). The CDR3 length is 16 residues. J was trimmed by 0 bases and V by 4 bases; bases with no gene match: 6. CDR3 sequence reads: CASSSLDRVSTDTQYF. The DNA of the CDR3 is TGTGCCAGCAGCTCCCTGGACAGGGTCAGCACAGATACGCAGTATTTT.

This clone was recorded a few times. This CDR3 reads CASSFAGSKGTVYGYTF. CDR3 nucleotide sequence: TGTGCCAGCAGCTTCGCGGGAAGTAAGGGGACAGTCTATGGCTACACCTTC. The gene calls are TRBV9 and TRBJ1-2; 7 bases map to TRBD1. This CDR3 has 17 residues. CDR1 is SGDLS, CDR2 YYNGEE, per germline. The trim removed 4 bases at V and 4 bases at J, leaving 16 bases unmatched.